The rows below give T cell receptor delta chains drawn from one sample of a study of Vδ1+ human thymocytes. TCRdb reanalysed the multiplex PCR reads with CATT. The top ten hold approximately 0.3% of the sample, which has over 65,000 delta-chain clones, approximately 30% seen once. What was sequenced was Vdelta1+ gamma-delta thymocytes from the thymus. The receptors were sampled from a boy in the first two years of life who had congenital heart surgery. Each CDR3 is given with its conserved first and last residue. Not all rows give a size; the values are once, few, many and, for expanded clones, a class.

J: TRDJ1
V: TRDV1
size: NA
CDR3: CALGDPSLKLRGEKLGERTDKLIF

J: TRDJ1
V: TRDV2
size: NA
CDR3: CACASGGEYTDKLIF

J: TRDJ1
V: TRDV1
size: once
CDR3: CALGELPSSTTGGSNTDKLIF

J: TRDJ1
V: TRDV1
size: few
CDR3: CALGDTSLFPYWGMNTDKLIF

J: TRDJ1
V: TRDV1
size: NA
CDR3: CAPGVPLPRSKLIF

J: TRDJ1
V: TRDV1
size: NA
CDR3: CALGELLPTVLGASRYTDKLIF

J: TRDJ1
V: TRDV1
size: NA
CDR3: CALGPAGPALVLGDTRTDKLIF

J: TRDJ2
V: TRDV1
size: NA
CDR3: CALGELPTRVVLGDTGVLTAQLFF

J: TRDJ1
V: TRDV1
size: few
CDR3: CALGTLCSLQGWGCDKLIF

J: TRDJ2
V: TRDV1
size: few
CDR3: CALGESTGGYMLTAQLFF

J: TRDJ1
V: TRDV1
size: NA
CDR3: CALGEIPGVYTDKLIF

J: TRDJ1
V: TRDV1
size: few
CDR3: CALGARGVGPDKLIF

J: TRDJ1
V: TRDV2
size: few
CDR3: CACDTGLLGVHKLIF

J: TRDJ1
V: TRDV1
size: few
CDR3: CALGGRARLLHEGIPGTDKLIF

J: TRDJ1
V: TRDV1
size: few
CDR3: CALGRSGRGLHIPIRMIPDKLIF

J: TRDJ1
V: TRDV2
size: NA
CDR3: CACDTVGCTGGNTDKLIF

J: TRDJ1
V: TRDV1
size: NA
CDR3: CALGQLPVFSVLGDTDKLIF